This is a list of T cell receptor beta chains from one sample in a study of shared clonotypes between healthy human individuals. Repertoires were generated with immunoSEQ multiplex PCR, while TCRdb's copy carries only in-frame clones and drops some. Here the sample spans approximately 1.5 million clones, approximately 98.5% being singletons. Sequenced: naive CD4+ T cells sorted from blood. The receptors derive from a man aged 25 to 45 in good health. Each CDR3 is given with its conserved first and last residue. A D gene is named only where the DNA matches it firmly. Clone sizes are given selectively: once, few, many, or a class where the clone is expanded.

v_call	j_call	d_call	clone_size	cdr3_length	cdr3_aa	cdr3_nt
TRBV18	TRBJ2-1	NA	NA	17	CASSPPPSRGSYNEQFF	TGTGCCAGCTCACCGCCACCCTCGCGGGGCTCCTACAATGAGCAGTTCTTC
TRBV18	TRBJ2-7	NA	NA	19	CASSPYSPLLGGKTREQYF	TGTGCCAGCTCACCTTACTCCCCTTTGTTGGGGGGAAAGACTCGCGAGCAGTACTTC
TRBV15	TRBJ1-5	NA	NA	16	CATSSLGAESNQPQHF	TGTGCCACCAGCAGTCTGGGGGCCGAAAGCAATCAGCCCCAGCATTTT
TRBV5-1	TRBJ1-4	TRBD1	once	19	CASSLPDRGSMGTNEKLFF	TGCGCCAGCAGCTTGCCGGACAGGGGGTCCATGGGAACTAATGAAAAACTGTTTTTT
TRBV29-1	TRBJ2-1	TRBD2	NA	17	CSVSLATVFGVYNEQFF	TGCAGCGTTTCACTAGCGACGGTCTTCGGGGTTTACAATGAGCAGTTCTTC
TRBV15	TRBJ2-7	NA	once	17	CATSREGGGFVTYEQYF	TGTGCCACCAGCAGAGAGGGGGGAGGATTCGTCACCTACGAGCAGTACTTC
TRBV2	TRBJ1-1	NA	NA	14	CASWGRGLNTEAFF	TGTGCCAGTTGGGGGAGGGGATTGAACACTGAAGCTTTCTTT
TRBV11-2	TRBJ2-5	NA	once	11	CASSPDKTQYF	TGTGCCAGCAGCCCAGACAAGACCCAGTACTTC
TRBV7-2	TRBJ2-4	TRBD1	NA	16	CASSFRTGLAKNIQYF	TGTGCCAGCAGCTTCAGGACAGGTCTAGCCAAAAACATTCAGTACTTC
TRBV2	TRBJ2-7	TRBD2	NA	13	CASSEISGSEQYF	TGTGCCAGCAGTGAAATAAGCGGGAGCGAGCAGTACTTC
TRBV10-3	TRBJ2-2	NA	NA	14	CATGTGLETGELFF	TGTGCCACAGGAACAGGGTTGGAAACCGGGGAGCTGTTTTTT
TRBV2	TRBJ2-1	TRBD1	NA	22	CASNRDRGQEAGGPHSYNEQFF	TGTGCCAGCAACCGGGACAGGGGGCAGGAGGCGGGAGGGCCCCACTCCTACAATGAGCAGTTCTTC